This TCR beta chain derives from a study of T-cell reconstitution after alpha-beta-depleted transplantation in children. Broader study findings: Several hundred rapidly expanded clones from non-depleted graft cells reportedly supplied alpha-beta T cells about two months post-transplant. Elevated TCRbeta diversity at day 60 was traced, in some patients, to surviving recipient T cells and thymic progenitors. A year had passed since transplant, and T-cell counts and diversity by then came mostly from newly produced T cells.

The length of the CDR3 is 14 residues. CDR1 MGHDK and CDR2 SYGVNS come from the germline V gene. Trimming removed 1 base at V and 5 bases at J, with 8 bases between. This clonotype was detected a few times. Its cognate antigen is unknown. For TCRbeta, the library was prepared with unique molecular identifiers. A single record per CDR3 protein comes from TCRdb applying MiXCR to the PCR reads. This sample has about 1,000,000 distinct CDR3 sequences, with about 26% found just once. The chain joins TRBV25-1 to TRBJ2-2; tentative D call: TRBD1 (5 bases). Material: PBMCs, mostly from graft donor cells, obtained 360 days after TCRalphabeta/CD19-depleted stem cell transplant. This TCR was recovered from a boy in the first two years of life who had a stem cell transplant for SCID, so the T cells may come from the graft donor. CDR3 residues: CASSESGRTGELFF. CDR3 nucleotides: TGTGCCAGCAGTGAATCAGGGCGGACCGGGGAGCTGTTTTTT.